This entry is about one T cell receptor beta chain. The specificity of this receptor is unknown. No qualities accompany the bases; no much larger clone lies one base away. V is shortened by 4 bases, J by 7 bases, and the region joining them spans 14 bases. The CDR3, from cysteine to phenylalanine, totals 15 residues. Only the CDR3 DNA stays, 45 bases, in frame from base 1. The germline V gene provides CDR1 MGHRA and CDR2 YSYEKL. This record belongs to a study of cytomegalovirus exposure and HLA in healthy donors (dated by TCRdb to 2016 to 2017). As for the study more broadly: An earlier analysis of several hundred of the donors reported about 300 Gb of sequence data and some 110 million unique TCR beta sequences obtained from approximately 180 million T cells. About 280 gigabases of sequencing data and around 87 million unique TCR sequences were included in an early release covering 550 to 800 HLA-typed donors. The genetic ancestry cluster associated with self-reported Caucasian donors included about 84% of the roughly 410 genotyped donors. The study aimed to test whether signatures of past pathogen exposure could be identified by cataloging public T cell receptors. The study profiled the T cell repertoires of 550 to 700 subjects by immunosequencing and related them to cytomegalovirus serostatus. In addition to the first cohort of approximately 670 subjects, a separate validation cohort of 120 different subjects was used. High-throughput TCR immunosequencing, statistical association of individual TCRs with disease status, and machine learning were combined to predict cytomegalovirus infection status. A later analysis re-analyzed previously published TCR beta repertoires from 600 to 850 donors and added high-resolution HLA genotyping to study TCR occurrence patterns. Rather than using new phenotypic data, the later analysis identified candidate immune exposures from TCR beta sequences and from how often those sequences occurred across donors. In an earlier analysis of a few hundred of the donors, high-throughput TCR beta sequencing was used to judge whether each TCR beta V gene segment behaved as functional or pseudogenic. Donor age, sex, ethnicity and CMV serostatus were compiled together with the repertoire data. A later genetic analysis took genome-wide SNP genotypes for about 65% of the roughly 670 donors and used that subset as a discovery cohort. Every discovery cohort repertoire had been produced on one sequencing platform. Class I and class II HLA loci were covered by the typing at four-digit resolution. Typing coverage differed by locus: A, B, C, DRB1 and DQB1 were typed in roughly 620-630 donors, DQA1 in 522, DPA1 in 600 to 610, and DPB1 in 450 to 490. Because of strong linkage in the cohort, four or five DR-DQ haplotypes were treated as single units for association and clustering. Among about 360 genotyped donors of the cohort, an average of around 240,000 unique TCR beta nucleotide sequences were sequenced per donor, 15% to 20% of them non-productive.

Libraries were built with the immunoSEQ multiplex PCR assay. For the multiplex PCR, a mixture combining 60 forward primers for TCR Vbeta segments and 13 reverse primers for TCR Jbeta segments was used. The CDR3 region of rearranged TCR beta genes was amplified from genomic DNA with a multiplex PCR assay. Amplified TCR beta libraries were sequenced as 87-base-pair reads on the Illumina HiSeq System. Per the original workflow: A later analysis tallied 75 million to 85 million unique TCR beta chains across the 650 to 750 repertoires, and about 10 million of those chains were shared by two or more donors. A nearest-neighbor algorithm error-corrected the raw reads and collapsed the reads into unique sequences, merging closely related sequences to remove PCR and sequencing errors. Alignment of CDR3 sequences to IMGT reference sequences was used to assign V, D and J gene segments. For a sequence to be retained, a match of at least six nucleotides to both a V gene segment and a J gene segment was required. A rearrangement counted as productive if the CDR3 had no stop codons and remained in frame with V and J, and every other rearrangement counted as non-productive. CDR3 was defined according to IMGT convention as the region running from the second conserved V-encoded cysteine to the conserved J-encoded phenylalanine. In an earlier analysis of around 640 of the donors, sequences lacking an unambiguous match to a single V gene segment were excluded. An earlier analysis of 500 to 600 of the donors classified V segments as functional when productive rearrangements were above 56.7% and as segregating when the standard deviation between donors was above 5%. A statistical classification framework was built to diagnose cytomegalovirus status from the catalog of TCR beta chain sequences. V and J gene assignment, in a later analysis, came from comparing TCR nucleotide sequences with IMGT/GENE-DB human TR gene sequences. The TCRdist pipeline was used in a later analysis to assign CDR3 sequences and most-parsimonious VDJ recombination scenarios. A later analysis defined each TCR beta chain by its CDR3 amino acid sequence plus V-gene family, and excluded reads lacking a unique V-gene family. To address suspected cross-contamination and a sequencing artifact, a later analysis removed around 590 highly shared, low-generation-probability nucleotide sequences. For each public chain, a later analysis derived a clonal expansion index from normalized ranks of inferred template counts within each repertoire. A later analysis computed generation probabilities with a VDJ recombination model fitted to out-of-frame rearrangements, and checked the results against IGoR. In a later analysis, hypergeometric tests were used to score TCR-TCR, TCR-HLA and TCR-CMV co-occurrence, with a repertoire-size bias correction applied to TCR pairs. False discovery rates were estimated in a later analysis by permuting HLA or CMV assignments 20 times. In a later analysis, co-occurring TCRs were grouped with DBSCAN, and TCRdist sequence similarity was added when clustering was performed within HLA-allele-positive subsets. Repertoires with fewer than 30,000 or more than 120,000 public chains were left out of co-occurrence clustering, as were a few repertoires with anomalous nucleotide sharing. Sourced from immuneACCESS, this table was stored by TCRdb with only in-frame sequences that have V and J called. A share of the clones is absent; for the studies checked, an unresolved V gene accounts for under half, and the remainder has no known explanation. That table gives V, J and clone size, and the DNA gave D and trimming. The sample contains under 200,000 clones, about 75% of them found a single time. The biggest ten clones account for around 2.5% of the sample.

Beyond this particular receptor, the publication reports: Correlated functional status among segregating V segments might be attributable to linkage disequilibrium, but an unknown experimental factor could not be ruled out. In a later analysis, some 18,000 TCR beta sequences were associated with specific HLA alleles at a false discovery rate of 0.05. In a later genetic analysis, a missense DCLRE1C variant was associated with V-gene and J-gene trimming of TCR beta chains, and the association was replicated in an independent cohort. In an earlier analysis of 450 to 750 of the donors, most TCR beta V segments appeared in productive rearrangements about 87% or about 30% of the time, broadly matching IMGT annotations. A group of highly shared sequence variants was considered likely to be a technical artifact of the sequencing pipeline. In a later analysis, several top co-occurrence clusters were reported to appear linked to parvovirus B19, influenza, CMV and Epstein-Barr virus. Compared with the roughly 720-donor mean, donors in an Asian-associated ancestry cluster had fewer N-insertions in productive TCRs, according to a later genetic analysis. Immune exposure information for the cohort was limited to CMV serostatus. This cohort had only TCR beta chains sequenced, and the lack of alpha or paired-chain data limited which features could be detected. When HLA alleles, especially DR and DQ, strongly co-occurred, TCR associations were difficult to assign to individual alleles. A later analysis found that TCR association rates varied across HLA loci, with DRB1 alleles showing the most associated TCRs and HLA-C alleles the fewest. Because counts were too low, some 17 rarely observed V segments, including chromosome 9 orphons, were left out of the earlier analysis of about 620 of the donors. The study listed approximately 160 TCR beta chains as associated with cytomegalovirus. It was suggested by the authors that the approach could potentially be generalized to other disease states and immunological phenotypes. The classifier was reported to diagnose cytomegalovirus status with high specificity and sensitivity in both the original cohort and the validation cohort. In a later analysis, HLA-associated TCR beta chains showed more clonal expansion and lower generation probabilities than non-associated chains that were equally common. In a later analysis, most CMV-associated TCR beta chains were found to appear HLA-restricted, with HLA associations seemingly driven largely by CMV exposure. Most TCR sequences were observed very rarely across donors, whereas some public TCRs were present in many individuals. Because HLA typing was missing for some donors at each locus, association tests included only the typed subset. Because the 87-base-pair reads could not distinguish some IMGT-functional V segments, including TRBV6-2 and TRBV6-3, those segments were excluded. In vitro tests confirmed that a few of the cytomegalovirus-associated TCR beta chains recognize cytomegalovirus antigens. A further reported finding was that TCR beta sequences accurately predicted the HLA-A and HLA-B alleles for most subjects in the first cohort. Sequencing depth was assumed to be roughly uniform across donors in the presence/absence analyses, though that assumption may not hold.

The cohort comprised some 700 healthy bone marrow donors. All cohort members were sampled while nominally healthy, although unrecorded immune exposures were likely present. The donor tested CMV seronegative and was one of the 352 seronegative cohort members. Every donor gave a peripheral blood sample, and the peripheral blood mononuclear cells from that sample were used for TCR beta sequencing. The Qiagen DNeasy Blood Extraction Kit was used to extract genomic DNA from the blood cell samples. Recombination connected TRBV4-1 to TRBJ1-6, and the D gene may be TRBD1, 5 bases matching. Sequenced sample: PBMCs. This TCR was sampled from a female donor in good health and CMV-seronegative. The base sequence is TGCGCCAGCAGCCCTGAGGGGAGGGAAAATTCACCCCTCCACTTT. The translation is CASSPEGRENSPLHF.